The rows below give T cell receptor beta chains drawn from one sample of a study of blood T cell repertoires in COVID-19. Assay used: immunoSEQ multiplex PCR; TCRdb lists only in-frame clones, some missing. Among 650,000 to 800,000 clones, over 80% were seen once, and the ten largest hold roughly 0.26%. What was sequenced was peripheral blood. The source of these receptors is a woman aged 18 to 35 with acute or convalescent COVID-19. The CDR3 runs from the conserved cysteine through the conserved F or W. Fields, in order: J gene, V gene, CDR3 length, clone size, D gene, CDR3 DNA, CDR3 protein. A D gene is named only where the DNA matches it firmly. Expanded clones get a size class; other rows say once, few or many, or leave the size out.

>TRBJ1-2|TRBV15|15|NA|NA
TGTGCCACCAGCAGAGATGGCCTCAGGGGCCATGGCTACACCTTC
CATSRDGLRGHGYTF
>TRBJ1-2|TRBV23-1|14|NA|NA
TGCGCCAGCAGTCAATCAAACATGAACTATGGCTACACCTTC
CASSQSNMNYGYTF
>TRBJ1-4|TRBV29-1|13|NA|NA
TGCAGCGTTGCGACAGCAACTAATGAAAAACTGTTTTTT
CSVATATNEKLFF
>TRBJ1-5|TRBV5-1|14|NA|NA
TGCGCCAGCAGCTCCCGGGGTGGGGATCAGCCCCAGCATTTT
CASSSRGGDQPQHF
>TRBJ1-3|TRBV28|16|NA|NA
TGTGCCAGCAGTTCCCCAGAGTACAGATTTGGAAACACCATATATTTT
CASSSPEYRFGNTIYF
>TRBJ2-7|TRBV12-5|17|NA|TRBD1
TGTGCTAGTGGTTTGGTACTCGTCGGACAGGGTTCCTACGAGCAGTACTTC
CASGLVLVGQGSYEQYF
>TRBJ1-2|TRBV6-5|13|NA|TRBD1
TGTGCCAGCACGACAGGGTGGAACTATGGCTACACCTTC
CASTTGWNYGYTF
>TRBJ1-1|TRBV6-6|14|NA|NA
TGTGCCAGCAGCTATACTCGGGGGGACACTGAAGCTTTCTTT
CASSYTRGDTEAFF
>TRBJ1-2|TRBV19|14|NA|NA
TGTGCCAGTAATCTCGGGCAGGGCGACTATGGCTACACCTTC
CASNLGQGDYGYTF
>TRBJ2-3|TRBV14|15|NA|NA
TGTGCCAGCAGCCAATGGGGGGTTGGCACAGATACGCAGTATTTT
CASSQWGVGTDTQYF
>TRBJ1-6|TRBV6-5|15|NA|NA
TGTGCCAGCAGTTACGCGGGGGTCCATAATTCACCCCTCCACTTT
CASSYAGVHNSPLHF
>TRBJ2-2|TRBV7-2|15|NA|TRBD2
TGTGCCAGCAGCTTAAAAGCGGGGGTAACCGGGGAGCTGTTTTTT
CASSLKAGVTGELFF
>TRBJ1-2|TRBV11-2|13|NA|NA
TGTGCCAGCAGCTTGGGGGGAAGCTATGGCTACACCTTC
CASSLGGSYGYTF
>TRBJ2-3|TRBV3-1/TRBV3-2|15|NA|TRBD1
TGTGCCAGCGGATTATTGACAGGGATCACAGATACGCAGTATTTT
CASGLLTGITDTQYF
>TRBJ1-2|TRBV5-6|16|once|NA
TGTGCCAGCAGCTTGTTTGGGTGGCAGGGGATGGATGGCTACACCTTC
CASSLFGWQGMDGYTF
>TRBJ1-1|TRBV7-3|14|NA|NA
TGTGCCAGCAGCTTAACGCAGGGCATCACTGAAGCTTTCTTT
CASSLTQGITEAFF
>TRBJ2-5|TRBV7-6|15|NA|NA
TGTGCCAGCAGCTTAGGACTCAAGTACCAAGAGACCCAGTACTTC
CASSLGLKYQETQYF
>TRBJ1-2|TRBV9|14|once|NA
TGTGCCAGCAGCGTCAGGGGTTCTCGGGATGGCTACACCTTC
CASSVRGSRDGYTF
>TRBJ2-3|TRBV14|16|many|NA
TGTGCCAGCAGCCGGGGCTGGGGGACTAGCACAGATACGCAGTATTTT
CASSRGWGTSTDTQYF
>TRBJ2-1|TRBV7-8|14|NA|TRBD2
TGTGCCAGCAGCAGCCGGGGAGGGTACAATGAGCAGTTCTTC
CASSSRGGYNEQFF
>TRBJ1-1|TRBV9|14|NA|TRBD1
TGTGCCAGCAGTCGGACAGGGGTGAACACTGAAGCTTTCTTT
CASSRTGVNTEAFF
>TRBJ1-1|TRBV15|17|NA|TRBD1
TGTGCCACCAGCCCCCCGGGACAGGATAGTTGGAACACTGAAGCTTTCTTT
CATSPPGQDSWNTEAFF
>TRBJ2-2|TRBV6-4|15|NA|NA
TGTGCCAGCAGTTCACGCGGGGGCCATGGCGGGGAGCTGTTTTTT
CASSSRGGHGGELFF
>TRBJ1-2|TRBV15|13|NA|NA
TGTGCCACCAGCACACTATTTAACTATGGCTACACCTTC
CATSTLFNYGYTF
>TRBJ1-2|TRBV24-1|16|NA|TRBD1
TGTGCCACCAGTGATCCCGGACAGGGTCGGGACTATGGCTACACCTTC
CATSDPGQGRDYGYTF
>TRBJ2-1|TRBV4-3|13|once|NA
TGCGCCAGCAGCCAAGAAGGAGGGAATGAGCAGTTCTTC
CASSQEGGNEQFF
>TRBJ1-1|TRBV13|14|NA|TRBD1
TGTGCCAGCAGCTATACAGGGGAGAACACTGAAGCTTTCTTT
CASSYTGENTEAFF